Listed here are 22 T cell receptor beta chains from one sample, sequenced in a study of blood T cell repertoires in COVID-19 (dated by TCRdb to 2020 to 2022). Libraries were constructed by the immunoSEQ multiplex PCR assay. In its TCRdb copy, this immuneACCESS table keeps in-frame sequences only and misses some clones. Where compared with another copy, unresolved V genes explain less than half of these, and the others have no known cause. In all, the sample holds 200,000 to 250,000 clones, and roughly nine tenths of those were seen once. The ten largest clones add up to roughly 3.3% of the sample. Sample: PBMCs or T cells enriched from blood (not recorded which). These receptors were taken from a woman in her 50s in a cohort exposed to, infected with or recovered from COVID-19 (not recorded which).

The gene calls are TRBV18 and TRBJ1-5, with 7 positions matching TRBD1. The V gene's germline CDR1 is KGHSH and CDR2 LQKENI. V gave up 3 bases and J gave up 3 bases; unmatched junction bases: 5. This CDR3 is 15 amino acids long. DNA of the CDR3: TGTGCCAGCTCACCTTCAACAGGGGCCAATCAGCCCCAGCATTTT. Translated: CASSPSTGANQPQHF.

V gene TRBV19 combines with J gene TRBJ1-2, with 9 bases lining up with TRBD1. Unmatched junction bases numbered 13, after V lost 4 bases and J lost 10 bases. Germline CDR1 and CDR2: LNHDA and SQIVND (reference sequence). The CDR3 covers 15 residues. CDR3: CASSTQGARIPNYTF. The CDR3, as DNA: TGTGCCAGTAGTACACAGGGGGCCCGGATCCCCAACTACACCTTC.

The chain is built from TRBV5-4 and TRBJ2-7; TRBD1 is a possible D gene (5 bases). Per germline, CDR1 SGHNT and CDR2 YYREEE (reference sequence). The CDR3 runs 14 residues. Between the trimmed V and J ends, which lost 4 bases and 1 base, there was a span of 12 bases. The CDR3 coding sequence is TGTGCCAGCAGCCGACAGATTAATTCCTACGAGCAGTACTTC. This encodes CASSRQINSYEQYF. Full variable domain (rest looked up from reference TRBV5-4 and TRBJ2-7): ETGVTQSPTHLIKTRGQQVTLRCSSQSGHNTVSWYQQALGQGPQFIFQYYREEENGRGNFPPRFSGLQFPNYSSELNVNALELDDSALYLCASSRQINSYEQYFGPGTRLTVT.

The chain combines TRBV18 with TRBJ1-5; D uncertain. Germline assignment: CDR1 KGHSH and CDR2 LQKENI. This CDR3 region has 15 residues. V was pared by 3 bases and J by 5 bases, with 14 bases between. The CDR3 DNA reads TGTGCCAGCTCACCCGGGCGGGTTTGGGATCAGCCCCAGCATTTT. Translation gives CASSPGRVWDQPQHF.

J is TRBJ1-1 and V is TRBV18; D is unresolved. V lost 3 bases and J lost 4, with 15 bases in between. Germline V gene lookup returns CDR1 KGHSH and CDR2 LQKENI. This CDR3 region has 15 residues. The CDR3 DNA reads as TGTGCCAGCTCACCTCAGCACGAAAGGAGCACTGAAGCTTTCTTT. Protein product: CASSPQHERSTEAFF.

This rearrangement joins TRBV18 to TRBJ1-2; the D gene is possibly TRBD1 (6 bases). CDR1 and CDR2 (germline): KGHSH, LQKENI. This CDR3 is built from 16 residues. With 5 bases removed from V and 1 base from J, the gap between germline ends came to 17 bases. The CDR3 spells CASSGGGSLFNYGYTF. CDR3 bases: TGTGCCAGCTCAGGGGGCGGGAGCCTGTTTAACTATGGCTACACCTTC. Full variable domain (remainder filled in from reference TRBV18 and TRBJ1-2): NAGVMQNPRHLVRRRGQEARLRCSPMKGHSHVYWYRQLPEEGLKFMVYLQKENIIDESGMPKERFSAEFPKEGPSILRIQQVVRGDSAAYFCASSGGGSLFNYGYTFGSGTRLTVV.

This sequence joins TRBV15 and TRBJ1-4; the match to TRBD1 covers 9 bases. This CDR3 contains 14 residues. Per the germline V gene, CDR1 is LNHNV and CDR2 is YYDKDF (reference sequence). After removal of 6 bases from V and 7 bases from J, the junction contained 6 bases not matched to a gene. CDR3 sequence (DNA): TGTGCCACCAGTCTACAGGGGGCGCGTGAAAAACTGTTTTTT. It yields the protein CATSLQGAREKLFF.

This chain uses TRBV6-1 with TRBJ2-3; 10 bases line up with TRBD2. Germline-derived CDR1 and CDR2 are MNHNS and SASEGT. The CDR3 extends over 15 amino acids. The junction had 6 bases not matched to a gene; V was cut back by 2 bases and J by 7 bases. CDR3: CASSEQRGGPNTQYF. The CDR3 bases are TGTGCCAGCAGTGAACAGCGGGGGGGCCCGAATACGCAGTATTTT.

The chain couples TRBV4-2 to TRBJ2-7, with 10 bases fitting TRBD1. The CDR3 covers 17 residues. The junction had 9 bases not matched to a gene; V was cut back by 2 bases and J by 2 bases. Germline V lookup: CDR1 LGHNA, CDR2 YNFKEQ. CDR3 sequence: CASSQQAGTGAPYEQYF. As DNA, the CDR3 is TGTGCCAGCAGCCAACAAGCCGGGACAGGGGCTCCCTACGAGCAGTACTTC.

J is TRBJ2-5 and V is TRBV3-1 (or the pseudogene TRBV3-2); 10 nucleotides agree with TRBD1. After removal of 5 bases from V and 7 bases from J, the junction contained 7 bases not matched to a gene. Looked up from germline, CDR1 is LGHDT and CDR2 is YNNKEL (reference sequence). The CDR3 has 14 residues. The CDR3 nucleotides are TGTGCCAGCAGCTCCGGGACAGGGGAAGCGACCCAGTACTTC. Protein product: CASSSGTGEATQYF.

The chain is built from TRBV9 and TRBJ2-2; D gene uncertain. Germline V CDR1 and CDR2: SGDLS, YYNGEE. The CDR3 is 13 residues long. V was clipped by 4 bases and J by 7 bases, with 11 bases between them. The CDR3 coding sequence is TGTGCCAGCAGCCCACCCCGAGGCGGGGAGCTGTTTTTT. This sequence encodes CASSPPRGGELFF.

The chain employs TRBV4-3 and TRBJ1-1, with D tentatively TRBD1 (6 bases). Per germline, CDR1 LGHNA and CDR2 YSLEER. Trimming took 3 bases from V and 1 from J, leaving 12 bases between them. There are 15 residues in the CDR3. The CDR3 loop reads CASSQIATGNTEAFF. The CDR3 DNA is TGCGCCAGCAGCCAGATAGCGACAGGGAACACTGAAGCTTTCTTT.

This sequence joins TRBV24-1 and TRBJ2-1; D perhaps matches TRBD2 (6 bases). The V and J ends lost 1 base and 15 bases respectively, with 15 bases between them. CDR1 and CDR2 from the germline V gene are KGHDR and SFDVKD. The CDR3 contains 13 residues. The CDR3 region has the DNA TGTGCCACCAGTGATTTTGCAGGGAGGACCGCGTTCTTC. It specifies CATSDFAGRTAFF.

The chain links TRBV5-5 to TRBJ2-7; D is ambiguous. Germline lookup yields CDR1 SGHKS and CDR2 YYEKEE (reference sequence). The V gene lost 0 bases and the J gene lost 4 bases, with 17 bases spanning the gap. The CDR3 spans 16 residues. CDR3: CASSLAWALQSYEQYF. Written as DNA, the CDR3 is TGTGCCAGCAGCTTGGCATGGGCGCTTCAATCTTACGAGCAGTACTTC.

This chain uses TRBV30 with TRBJ1-5, with 10 bases matching TRBD1. V lost 2 bases to trimming and J lost 6 bases; unmatched junction nucleotides: 1. The length of the CDR3 is 13 residues. CDR1 is GTSNPN and CDR2 is SVGIG in the germline V gene (reference sequence). The CDR3 reads CAWSRDRGQPQHF. Here the CDR3 DNA reads TGTGCCTGGAGTCGGGACAGGGGTCAGCCCCAGCATTTT.

The gene calls are TRBV28 and TRBJ1-5; weak D call: TRBD1 (6 bases). The CDR3 runs to 14 residues. Trimming took off 5 bases at V and 5 bases at J, with 13 bases between the two ends. The germline V gene encodes CDR1 MDHEN and CDR2 SYDVKM. The CDR3 coding sequence is TGTGCCAGCAGTCCAGGACAGCTCTATCAGCCCCAGCATTTT. Its protein product is CASSPGQLYQPQHF.

The chain combines TRBV3-1 (or the pseudogene TRBV3-2) with TRBJ1-2; a possible D gene is TRBD1 (5 bases). Trimming removed 4 bases from V and 2 bases from J, with 20 bases in between. Germline CDR1 is LGHDT and CDR2 is YNNKEL (reference sequence). This CDR3 has 17 residues. The CDR3 sequence is CASSPGGVVRYNYGYTF. The CDR3 nucleotides read TGTGCCAGCAGCCCCGGGGGGGTAGTCCGGTACAACTATGGCTACACCTTC.

This sequence joins TRBV28 and TRBJ1-6, with unresolved D. Germline CDR1 and CDR2: MDHEN and SYDVKM. Trimming removed 6 bases from V and 1 base from J, with 13 bases in between. The CDR3 has 16 residues. CDR3 residues: CASRTLTGSYNSPLHF. CDR3 sequence (DNA): TGTGCCAGCAGAACCCTGACGGGATCCTATAATTCACCCCTCCACTTT.

The rearrangement uses TRBV5-6 and TRBJ1-2; maybe TRBD1 (5 bases). Germline lookup yields CDR1 SGHDT and CDR2 YYEEEE. This CDR3 is 14 amino acids long. Trimming cost V 4 bases and J 7 bases, with 17 bases left between them. DNA of the CDR3: TGTGCCAGCAGCCCCAGCGGAGGGACCTTTGGCTACACCTTC. It codes for CASSPSGGTFGYTF.

The chain employs TRBV5-1 and TRBJ2-3; TRBD2 is a possible D gene (5 bases). From germline, CDR1 is SGHRS and CDR2 YFSETQ. CDR3 length: 14 amino acids. Trimming shortened V by 2 bases and J by 0 bases, and 7 bases separated the two germline ends. The CDR3: CASSLRDSTDTQYF. The CDR3 coding sequence is TGCGCCAGCAGCTTACGGGATAGCACAGATACGCAGTATTTT. The full variable domain, with the rest looked up from reference TRBV5-1 and TRBJ2-3, is KAGVTQTPRYLIKTRGQQVTLSCSPISGHRSVSWYQQTPGQGLQFLFEYFSETQRNKGNFPGRFSGRQFSNSRSEMNVSTLELGDSALYLCASSLRDSTDTQYFGPGTRLTVL.

This chain links TRBV27 with TRBJ1-5; 9 bases line up with TRBD1. The CDR3 is 13 residues long. Germline CDR1 is MNHEY and CDR2 is SMNVEV (reference sequence). The V gene end was trimmed by 5 bases and the J gene end by 6 bases; junction bases not matched to a gene: 2. The CDR3 DNA reads as TGTGCCAGCAGTACGGACAGGGGTCAGCCCCAGCATTTT. Protein: CASSTDRGQPQHF.

The chain employs TRBV4-2 and TRBJ2-7, with TRBD2 matching 8 bases. CDR1 and CDR2 (germline): LGHNA, YNFKEQ. The CDR3 runs 17 residues. V shed 0 bases and J 2 bases; nucleotides not matched to a gene: 9. The CDR3 DNA reads as TGTGCCAGCAGCCAAGATCAAGGAGCGGGGGTCCCCTACGAGCAGTACTTC. Protein product: CASSQDQGAGVPYEQYF.